The present T cell receptor beta chain was sequenced within a study of PD-1 blockade in mismatch repair-deficient tumors. Findings of the study overall: Tumor-resident clones, often absent from pretreatment blood, expanded after pembrolizumab and then contracted.

Measured with immunoSEQ multiplex PCR; TCRdb has only the in-frame clones, and not every one. The data show 56,000 or so clones, 78% seen once. Regarding this clone: Its target is not known.

The CDR3 covers 13 residues. The trim removed 9 bases at V and 1 base at J, leaving 4 bases unmatched. Looked up from germline, CDR1 is SGHDN and CDR2 is FVKESK. Every patient had mismatch repair deficiency by PCR or immunohistochemistry. TCRs were sequenced from a few patients responding to pembrolizumab. The sequencing used peripheral blood, collected 4 weeks after starting pembrolizumab. The TCR originated in an adult with mismatch repair-deficient cancer. The rearrangement links TRBV14 to TRBJ1-2; 8 nucleotides match TRBD1. The CDR3 region is CASRQGLNYGYTF. DNA for the CDR3: TGTGCCAGTAGACAGGGGCTTAACTATGGCTACACCTTC.